This entry is about one T cell receptor (beta chain). Its antigen is currently unknown. The data belong to a study of vaccination effects on CD4 cells after COVID-19. This CDR3 spans 14 amino acids. The germline V gene has CDR1 ENHRY and CDR2 SYGVKD. Between the trimmed V and J ends, which lost 3 bases and 1 base, there was a span of 9 bases. Ahead of sequencing, the ViraFEST assay grew antigen-specific CD4+ T cells using viral peptide pools. Subsequent to a culture period of about ten days, CD4+ T cells were isolated. Everyone in the study got two shots of either the BNT162b2 or mRNA-1273 vaccine. This table comes from immunoSEQ multiplex PCR, and its TCRdb copy is limited to in-frame clones, with some not included. Here the sample spans approximately 83,000 clones, more than 60% being singletons.

Sequencing was performed on CD4+ T cells from PBMCs cultured with HCoV-OC43 spike peptides, taken after COVID-19 vaccination. The subset denotes: HCoV-OC43 spike overlapping peptide pool stimulation. The genes are TRBV10-3 and TRBJ1-1, with TRBD1 as a possible D gene (5 bases). This TCR derives from a human donor who received a COVID-19 vaccine. The CDR3 nucleotides read TGTGCCATCAGTGACAGGGCGGGGAACACTGAAGCTTTCTTT. Its translation: CAISDRAGNTEAFF.